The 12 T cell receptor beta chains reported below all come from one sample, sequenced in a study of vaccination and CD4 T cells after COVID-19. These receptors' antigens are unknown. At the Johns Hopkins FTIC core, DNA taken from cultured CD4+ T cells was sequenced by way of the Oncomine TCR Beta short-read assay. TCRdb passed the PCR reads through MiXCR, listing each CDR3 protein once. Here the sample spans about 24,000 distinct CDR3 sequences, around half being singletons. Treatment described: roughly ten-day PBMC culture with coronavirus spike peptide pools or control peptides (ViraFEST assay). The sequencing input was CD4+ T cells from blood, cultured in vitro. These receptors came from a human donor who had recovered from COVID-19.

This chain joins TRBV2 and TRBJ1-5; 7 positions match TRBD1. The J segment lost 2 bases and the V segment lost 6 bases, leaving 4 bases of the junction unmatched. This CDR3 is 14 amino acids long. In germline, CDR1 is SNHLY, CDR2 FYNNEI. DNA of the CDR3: TGTGCCAGCAGCGACAGGGCGGGCAATCAGCCCCAGCATTTT. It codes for CASSDRAGNQPQHF.

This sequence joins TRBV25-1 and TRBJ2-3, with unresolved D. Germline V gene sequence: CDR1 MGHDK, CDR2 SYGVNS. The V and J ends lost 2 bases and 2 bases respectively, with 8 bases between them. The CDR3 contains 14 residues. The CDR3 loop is CASSEHSNTDTQYF. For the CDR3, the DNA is TGTGCCAGCAGTGAACACTCAAACACAGATACGCAGTATTTT.

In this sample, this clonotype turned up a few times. The CDR3 is CASSLDLRTQYF. The CDR3 bases are TGTGCCAGCAGCCTTGACCTTAGGACCCAGTACTTC. The chain links TRBV7-2 to TRBJ2-5; D remains unclear. Germline lookup yields CDR1 SGHTA and CDR2 FQGNSA. The CDR3 sequence is 12 residues long. Trimming shortened V by 5 bases and J by 7 bases, and 11 bases separated the two germline ends.

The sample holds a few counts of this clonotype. The CDR3 DNA reads TGTGCCAGCAGCAAGACCTACGAGCAGTACTTC. Its translation: CASSKTYEQYF. The V call is TRBV5-6, the J call TRBJ2-7; D gene uncertain. V was clipped by 4 bases and J by 2 bases, with 4 bases between them. CDR1 and CDR2 (germline): SGHDT, YYEEEE. The CDR3 is made up of 11 amino acids. The variable domain in full, completed from reference TRBV5-6 and TRBJ2-7, reads DAGVTQSPTHLIKTRGQQVTLRCSPKSGHDTVSWYQQALGQGPQFIFQYYEEEERQRGNFPDRFSGHQFPNYSSELNVNALLLGDSALYLCASSKTYEQYFGPGTRLTVT.

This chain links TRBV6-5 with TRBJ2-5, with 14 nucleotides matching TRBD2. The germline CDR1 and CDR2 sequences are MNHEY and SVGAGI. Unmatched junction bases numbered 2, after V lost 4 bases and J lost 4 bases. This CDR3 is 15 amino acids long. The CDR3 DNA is TGTGCCAGCAGTTCGGGACTAGCGGGAGTAGAGACCCAGTACTTC. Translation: CASSSGLAGVETQYF.

In DNA form, the CDR3 reads TGTGCCAGCAGCATTGGACTAGCGGGAGACTACGAGCAGTACTTC. Its protein is CASSIGLAGDYEQYF. The J gene is TRBJ2-7, the V gene TRBV7-9, with 13 bases fitting TRBD2. This CDR3 contains 15 residues. Trimming removed 5 bases from V and 3 bases from J; junction bases left unmatched: 4. CDR1 is SEHNR, CDR2 FQNEAQ, per germline (reference sequence).

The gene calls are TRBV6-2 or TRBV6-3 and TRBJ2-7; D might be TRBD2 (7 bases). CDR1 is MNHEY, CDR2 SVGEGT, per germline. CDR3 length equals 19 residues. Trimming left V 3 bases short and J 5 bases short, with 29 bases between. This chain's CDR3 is CASSYRHGGPTFLFHEQYF. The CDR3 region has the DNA TGTGCCAGCAGTTATCGGCACGGGGGGCCCACCTTTCTATTCCACGAGCAGTACTTC.

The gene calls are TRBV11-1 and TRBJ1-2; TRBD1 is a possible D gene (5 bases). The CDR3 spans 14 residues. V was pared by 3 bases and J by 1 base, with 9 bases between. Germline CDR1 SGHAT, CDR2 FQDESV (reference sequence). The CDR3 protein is CASSFDSLNYGYTF. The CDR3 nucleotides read TGTGCCAGCAGCTTCGACAGCCTTAACTATGGCTACACCTTC.

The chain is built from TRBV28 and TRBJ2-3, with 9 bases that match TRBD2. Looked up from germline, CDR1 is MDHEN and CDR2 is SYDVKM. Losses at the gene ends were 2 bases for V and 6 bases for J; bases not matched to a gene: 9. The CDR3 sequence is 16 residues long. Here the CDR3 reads CASSLGREGTRDTQYF. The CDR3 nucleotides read TGTGCCAGCAGTTTAGGGCGGGAGGGCACGAGGGATACGCAGTATTTT.

The CDR3 DNA is TGTGCCAGCAGTTTGGGGGGGTATGCAGATACGCAGTATTTT. It specifies CASSLGGYADTQYF. The chain has TRBV2 and TRBJ2-3; 7 bases align to TRBD2. V shed 5 bases and J 4 bases; nucleotides not matched to a gene: 6. The CDR3 runs to 14 residues. Looked up from germline, CDR1 is SNHLY and CDR2 is FYNNEI.

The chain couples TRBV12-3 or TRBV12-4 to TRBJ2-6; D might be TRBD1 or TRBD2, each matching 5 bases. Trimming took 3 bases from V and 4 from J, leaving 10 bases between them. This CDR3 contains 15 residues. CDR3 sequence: CASSFSGTGANVLTF. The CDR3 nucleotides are TGTGCCAGCAGTTTTTCAGGGACGGGGGCCAACGTCCTGACTTTC.

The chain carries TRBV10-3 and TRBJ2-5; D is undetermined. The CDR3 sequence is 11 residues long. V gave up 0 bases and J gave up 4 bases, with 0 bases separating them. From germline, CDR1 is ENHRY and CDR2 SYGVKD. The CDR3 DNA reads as TGTGCCATCAGTGAGTCAGAGACCCAGTACTTC. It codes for CAISESETQYF.